The entry that follows covers one T cell receptor beta chain sequence. Method: immunoSEQ multiplex PCR; TCRdb's copy keeps in-frame clones and lacks some. The sample holds under 500,000 clones, around 89% seen once. This specimen comes from a study of blood T cell repertoires in COVID-19. Study information: PBMCs, B-cell-depleted T cells, or T cells provided the cDNA or gDNA that made up the material.

The CDR3 sequence is 14 residues long. Deletions cut 6 bases from V and 0 bases from J, with 9 bases between. Germline CDR1 reads MDHEN; CDR2 reads SYDVKM. The sequenced sample was peripheral blood. The receptor's source is a woman aged 25-40 years with acute or convalescent COVID-19. The J gene is TRBJ1-5, the V gene TRBV28, with D perhaps TRBD1 (6 bases). CDR3: CASREGGSNQPQHF. The CDR3 coding sequence is TGTGCCAGCAGGGAAGGGGGTAGCAATCAGCCCCAGCATTTT.